Below are 30 T cell receptor beta chains sequenced from a single sample in a study of blood T cell repertoires in COVID-19. Assay: immunoSEQ multiplex PCR; the TCRdb copy retains only in-frame clones and omits some. The sample consists of 200,000 to 250,000 clones, roughly 82% of them appearing once. Sequencing was done on a sample of PBMCs or T cells enriched from blood (not recorded which). The receptors were sampled from a woman between 45 and 60 years old who had recovered from COVID-19.

This sequence joins TRBV18 and TRBJ2-5; D may be TRBD1 (6 bases). The CDR3 spans 15 residues. The ends were cut back, 5 bases at V and 1 base at J, with 14 bases in the middle. The V gene's germline CDR1 is KGHSH and CDR2 LQKENI. The CDR3 protein is CASSTPGTLQETQYF. CDR3 bases: TGTGCCAGCTCAACCCCCGGGACACTCCAAGAGACCCAGTACTTC.

The chain has TRBV15 and TRBJ1-2, with D possibly being TRBD1 (5 bases). Per the germline V gene, CDR1 is LNHNV and CDR2 is YYDKDF (reference sequence). The CDR3 has 13 residues. The germline V and J ends were trimmed by 5 bases and 8 bases, with 15 bases remaining between them. The CDR3 nucleotides read TGTGCCACCAGCCTGGGGGGGTCTCTGGGCTACACCTTC. It specifies CATSLGGSLGYTF.

This clone has a single count. The chain combines TRBV27 with TRBJ2-7, with TRBD1 matching 7 bases. The CDR3 totals 12 residues. Looked up from germline, CDR1 is MNHEY and CDR2 is SMNVEV (reference sequence). J lost 5 bases, V lost 7 bases, and 5 bases had no gene match. The CDR3 sequence is CASKGQLDEQYF. The CDR3 DNA follows: TGTGCCAGCAAGGGACAGCTCGACGAGCAGTACTTC.

The chain carries TRBV6-2 or TRBV6-3 and TRBJ1-2, with TRBD1 identical over 7 bases. CDR3 length: 16 amino acids. CDR1 is MNHEY and CDR2 is SVGEGT in the germline V gene. Trimming cost V 6 bases and J 6 bases; bases outside gene matches: 16. The CDR3 DNA sequence: TGTGCCAGCAGCCAGGGCGACAGGGCCCCTGCGGATGGCTACACCTTC. Protein: CASSQGDRAPADGYTF.

V is TRBV30 and J is TRBJ2-7; possible D gene TRBD2, 6 bases. Trimming cost V 3 bases and J 2 bases, with 11 bases left between them. The length of the CDR3 is 13 residues. Germline V CDR1 and CDR2: GTSNPN, SVGIG (reference sequence). CDR3 in DNA: TGTGCCTGGAGCAGGAGGGGTACCTACGAGCAGTACTTC. It translates to CAWSRRGTYEQYF.

This clone was observed once. The chain is built from TRBV24-1 and TRBJ1-2; D unclear. Trimming took off 2 bases at V and 5 bases at J, with 11 bases between the two ends. There are 14 residues in the CDR3. Germline V gives CDR1 KGHDR, CDR2 SFDVKD. DNA of the CDR3: TGTGCCACCAGTGATTCGGTCCGGGGTTATGGCTACACCTTC. Its translation: CATSDSVRGYGYTF.

J is TRBJ1-5 and V is TRBV6-5, with D possibly matching TRBD1 (6 bases). Per germline, CDR1 MNHEY and CDR2 SVGAGI. Trimming removed 6 bases from V and 1 base from J, with 13 bases in between. This CDR3 is built from 15 residues. The CDR3 loop reads CASRQGQVSNQPQHF. CDR3 bases: TGTGCCAGCAGACAGGGACAAGTGAGCAATCAGCCCCAGCATTTT.

The chain combines TRBV6-1 with TRBJ2-1; D is undetermined. The germline V and J ends were trimmed by 3 bases and 9 bases, with 9 bases remaining between them. The CDR3 length is 12 residues. Germline-derived CDR1 and CDR2 are MNHNS and SASEGT. CDR3: CASSEVAAEQFF. The CDR3 DNA is TGTGCCAGCAGTGAGGTAGCTGCTGAGCAGTTCTTC.

The gene calls are TRBV18 and TRBJ2-5; 14 bases agree with TRBD2. The CDR3 is 17 residues long. CDR1 and CDR2 (germline): KGHSH, LQKENI. J was trimmed by 2 bases and V by 4 bases; bases with no gene match: 6. This CDR3 reads CASSRGTSGSGQETQYF. The CDR3 bases are TGTGCCAGCTCACGGGGGACTAGCGGGAGCGGACAAGAGACCCAGTACTTC. The variable domain in full, completed from reference TRBV18 and TRBJ2-5, reads NAGVMQNPRHLVRRRGQEARLRCSPMKGHSHVYWYRQLPEEGLKFMVYLQKENIIDESGMPKERFSAEFPKEGPSILRIQQVVRGDSAAYFCASSRGTSGSGQETQYFGPGTRLLVL.

The chain links TRBV5-4 to TRBJ2-7; D not resolved. V lost 1 base, J lost 2 bases, and 7 bases lay in between. CDR1 and CDR2 from the germline V gene are SGHNT and YYREEE (reference sequence). The CDR3 has 13 amino acids. The CDR3 DNA is TGTGCCAGCAGCTTGTGGCTAGCCTACGAGCAGTACTTC. Translating it yields CASSLWLAYEQYF. The full variable domain, rest sourced from reference TRBV5-4 and TRBJ2-7, is ETGVTQSPTHLIKTRGQQVTLRCSSQSGHNTVSWYQQALGQGPQFIFQYYREEENGRGNFPPRFSGLQFPNYSSELNVNALELDDSALYLCASSLWLAYEQYFGPGTRLTVT.

The chain couples TRBV6-5 to TRBJ2-7; D is unresolved. The length of the CDR3 is 14 residues. Trimming took off 0 bases at V and 6 bases at J, with 12 bases between the two ends. Germline loops: CDR1 MNHEY, CDR2 SVGAGI. The CDR3 sequence: CASSYSNLGGEQYF. The CDR3 nucleotides are TGTGCCAGCAGTTACTCGAATCTAGGCGGCGAGCAGTACTTC.

The rearrangement uses TRBV19 and TRBJ1-4; 7 nucleotides line up with TRBD1. Losses at the gene ends were 6 bases for V and 3 bases for J; bases not matched to a gene: 4. CDR3 length: 14 residues. Germline assignment: CDR1 LNHDA and CDR2 SQIVND (reference sequence). In nucleotides, the CDR3 is TGTGCCAGTAGGGCACAGGGGTCTAATGAAAAACTGTTTTTT. Protein product: CASRAQGSNEKLFF.

The chain uses TRBV20-1 and TRBJ1-2; D not certain. Per the germline V gene, CDR1 is DFQATT and CDR2 is SNEGSKA (reference sequence). The CDR3 runs 11 residues. Trimming pared 4 bases from V and 12 bases from J, leaving 15 bases between. CDR3 region: CSATPTVRNTF. The CDR3 bases are TGCAGTGCTACCCCTACCGTGAGAAACACCTTC.

The J gene is TRBJ1-1, the V gene TRBV19; 10 bases map to TRBD1. The CDR3 length is 15 residues. Germline trimming cut 1 base from V and 1 base from J; bases unmatched to any gene: 0. Per the germline V gene, CDR1 is LNHDA and CDR2 is SQIVND (reference sequence). The CDR3 coding sequence is TGTGCCAGTAGTATAGGGGACAGGGGGAACACTGAAGCTTTCTTT. It encodes CASSIGDRGNTEAFF.

The rearrangement links TRBV4-3 to TRBJ1-5; D remains ambiguous. CDR1 and CDR2 (germline): LGHNA, YSLEER. The CDR3 sequence is 13 residues long. Trimming cost V 1 base and J 3 bases, with 4 bases left between them. The CDR3 DNA reads TGCGCCAGCAGCCAAGCGGTCAATCAGCCCCAGCATTTT. It translates to CASSQAVNQPQHF.

The V call is TRBV5-1, the J call TRBJ2-7, with a tentative D call TRBD2 (5 bases). Trimming took 1 base from V and 6 from J, leaving 17 bases between them. Germline CDR1 and CDR2: SGHRS and YFSETQ. The CDR3 contains 15 residues. CDR3: CASSLSLAKGSEQYF. Here the CDR3 DNA reads TGCGCCAGCAGCTTGTCCCTAGCTAAAGGGAGCGAGCAGTACTTC.

The chain recombines TRBV29-1 with TRBJ1-1, with D maybe TRBD1 (6 bases). There are 13 residues in the CDR3. Per the germline V gene, CDR1 is SQVTM and CDR2 is ANQGSEA. The V gene lost 3 bases and the J gene lost 2 bases, with 10 bases spanning the gap. The CDR3 DNA follows: TGCAGCGTTGACAGGGGCCCAAACACTGAAGCTTTCTTT. Translating gives CSVDRGPNTEAFF. The full variable domain, completed using reference TRBV29-1 and TRBJ1-1, is SAVISQKPSRDICQRGTSLTIQCQVDSQVTMMFWYRQQPGQSLTLIATANQGSEATYESGFVIDKFPISRPNLTFSTLTVSNMSPEDSSIYLCSVDRGPNTEAFFGQGTRLTVV.

The rearrangement uses TRBV3-1 (or the pseudogene TRBV3-2) and TRBJ1-1, with TRBD1 as a possible D gene (6 bases). The CDR3 length is 19 residues. Trimming took 0 bases from V and 4 from J, leaving 24 bases between them. Germline V lookup: CDR1 LGHDT, CDR2 YNNKEL (reference sequence). The CDR3 DNA follows: TGTGCCAGCAGCCAAGAACCCCTTCGGGGGCGGGGGGGCGGCACTGAAGCTTTCTTT. Translating gives CASSQEPLRGRGGGTEAFF.

This clone was observed a few times. V and J are TRBV28 and TRBJ1-4, with D perhaps matching TRBD1 (6 bases). CDR3 size: 14 residues. The V gene lost 6 bases and the J gene lost 7 bases, with 15 bases spanning the gap. CDR1 and CDR2 from the germline V gene are MDHEN and SYDVKM. CDR3 amino acids: CASRLSGAGEKLFF. The CDR3 DNA sequence: TGTGCCAGCAGGCTCTCAGGGGCAGGTGAAAAACTGTTTTTT. Full variable domain (outside the CDR3, taken from reference TRBV28 and TRBJ1-4): DVKVTQSSRYLVKRTGEKVFLECVQDMDHENMFWYRQDPGLGLRLIYFSYDVKMKEKGDIPEGYSVSREKKERFSLILESASTNQTSMYLCASRLSGAGEKLFFGSGTQLSVL.

This clone was observed a handful of times. This chain connects TRBV4-2 to TRBJ2-5, with 7 bases identical to TRBD2. The CDR3 is made up of 13 amino acids. Trimming took 1 base from V and 6 from J; bases not matched to a gene: 2. Germline V gives CDR1 LGHNA, CDR2 YNFKEQ. The CDR3 DNA is TGTGCCAGCAGCCAAGCGGGAGGAAAGACCCAGTACTTC. Amino acids: CASSQAGGKTQYF.

This chain connects TRBV6-5 to TRBJ2-7, with 8 positions matching TRBD1. The CDR3 totals 13 residues. Losses at the gene ends were 6 bases for V and 4 bases for J; bases not matched to a gene: 5. Germline V gene data show CDR1 as MNHEY and CDR2 as SVGAGI. In DNA, the CDR3 is TGTGCCAGCAGACCACAGGGGGTTTACGAGCAGTACTTC. Translating gives CASRPQGVYEQYF.

The rearrangement joins TRBV28 to TRBJ1-2; perhaps TRBD1 as D (5 bases). The V gene lost 5 bases and the J gene lost 8 bases, with 15 bases spanning the gap. From germline, CDR1 is MDHEN and CDR2 SYDVKM. The CDR3 spans 13 residues. The CDR3 DNA follows: TGTGCCAGCAGTAGAGGAGGGACGGCCGGCTACACCTTC. It codes for CASSRGGTAGYTF.

This sequence joins TRBV5-1 and TRBJ2-7; unclear D gene. CDR1 and CDR2 from the germline V gene are SGHRS and YFSETQ. The CDR3 has 14 amino acids. Trimming removed 0 bases from V and 2 bases from J, with 9 bases in between. CDR3 residues: CASSLARVPYEQYF. CDR3 bases: TGCGCCAGCAGCTTGGCACGGGTCCCCTACGAGCAGTACTTC.

Written as DNA, the CDR3 is TGTGCCAGTAGTATGAGCGGGAGTTACAATGAGCAGTTCTTC. Amino acid sequence: CASSMSGSYNEQFF. V usage is TRBV19 and J usage is TRBJ2-1; the match to TRBD2 covers 8 bases. CDR1 and CDR2 (germline): LNHDA, SQIVND (reference sequence). The CDR3 has 14 residues. The ends lost 3 bases at V and 4 bases at J; junction bases unmatched: 2.

J is TRBJ2-7 and V is TRBV29-1, with 8 bases lining up with TRBD2. The CDR3 is 13 residues long. J was trimmed by 7 bases and V by 6 bases; bases with no gene match: 11. Per the germline V gene, CDR1 is SQVTM and CDR2 is ANQGSEA. This CDR3 reads CSVHTLGGGEQYF. In nucleotides, the CDR3 is TGCAGCGTACACACCCTCGGGGGGGGAGAGCAGTACTTC.

V and J are TRBV7-9 and TRBJ1-3; TRBD1 aligns across 9 bases. Germline lookup yields CDR1 SEHNR and CDR2 FQNEAQ (reference sequence). The length of the CDR3 is 16 residues. The J segment lost 4 bases and the V segment lost 4 bases, leaving 8 bases of the junction unmatched. The CDR3 loop is CASSSTTGGEGNTIYF. The CDR3 DNA reads TGTGCCAGCAGCTCAACCACAGGGGGCGAAGGAAACACCATATATTTT.

The CDR3 is CASGNRAGELFF. Written as DNA, the CDR3 is TGTGCCAGCGGCAACAGGGCCGGGGAGCTGTTTTTT. This rearrangement joins TRBV7-8 to TRBJ2-2; D possibly corresponds to TRBD1 (6 bases). The CDR3 totals 12 residues. The germline gives CDR1 SGHVS, CDR2 FQNEAQ. V gave up 8 bases and J gave up 6 bases, with 10 bases separating them. Full variable domain (remainder filled in from reference TRBV7-8 and TRBJ2-2): GAGVSQSPRYKVAKRGQDVALRCDPISGHVSLFWYQQALGQGPEFLTYFQNEAQLDKSGLPSDRFFAERPEGSVSTLKIQRTQQEDSAVYLCASGNRAGELFFGEGSRLTVL.

The gene calls are TRBV5-1 and TRBJ2-1; 8 nucleotides agree with TRBD2. CDR3 length: 14 residues. Germline values: CDR1 SGHRS, CDR2 YFSETQ. The junction had 11 bases not matched to a gene; V was cut back by 6 bases and J by 9 bases. The CDR3: CASTEAAGGGEQFF. The DNA of the CDR3 is TGCGCCAGCACGGAGGCGGCGGGGGGAGGTGAGCAGTTCTTC. The entire variable domain, with the rest obtained from reference TRBV5-1 and TRBJ2-1, is as follows: KAGVTQTPRYLIKTRGQQVTLSCSPISGHRSVSWYQQTPGQGLQFLFEYFSETQRNKGNFPGRFSGRQFSNSRSEMNVSTLELGDSALYLCASTEAAGGGEQFFGPGTRLTVL.

The V gene is TRBV7-2, the J gene TRBJ1-2; D not resolved. The CDR3 is 15 amino acids. Germline CDR1 and CDR2: SGHTA and FQGNSA. The V and J ends lost 1 base and 5 bases respectively, with 14 bases between them. CDR3 sequence (DNA): TGTGCCAGCAGCTTAGGGTCGGTCCCTTCGTATGGCTACACCTTC. Encoded protein: CASSLGSVPSYGYTF.

The chain couples TRBV7-3 to TRBJ2-6; maybe TRBD1 (5 bases). This CDR3 has 14 amino acids. CDR1 and CDR2 from the germline V gene are SGHTA and FQGTGA. V lost 8 bases and J 2 bases, leaving 10 bases between the germline ends. This CDR3 is CASSQGAGANVLTF. The DNA of the CDR3 is TGTGCCAGCTCTCAAGGGGCTGGGGCCAACGTCCTGACTTTC.